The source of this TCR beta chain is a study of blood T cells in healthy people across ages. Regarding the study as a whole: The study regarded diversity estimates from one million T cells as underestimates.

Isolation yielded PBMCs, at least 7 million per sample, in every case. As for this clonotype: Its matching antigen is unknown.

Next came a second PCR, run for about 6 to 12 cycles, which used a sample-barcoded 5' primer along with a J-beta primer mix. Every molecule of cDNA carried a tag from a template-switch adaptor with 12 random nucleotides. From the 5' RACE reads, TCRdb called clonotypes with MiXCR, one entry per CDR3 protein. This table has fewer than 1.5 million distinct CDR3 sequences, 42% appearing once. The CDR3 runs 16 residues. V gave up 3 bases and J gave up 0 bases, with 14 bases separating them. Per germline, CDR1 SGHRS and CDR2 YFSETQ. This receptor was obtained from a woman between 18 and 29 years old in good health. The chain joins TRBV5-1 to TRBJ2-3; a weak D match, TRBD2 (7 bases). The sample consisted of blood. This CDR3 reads CASSSTAGASTDTQYF. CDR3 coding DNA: TGCGCCAGCAGCTCTACGGCGGGGGCTAGCACAGATACGCAGTATTTT.